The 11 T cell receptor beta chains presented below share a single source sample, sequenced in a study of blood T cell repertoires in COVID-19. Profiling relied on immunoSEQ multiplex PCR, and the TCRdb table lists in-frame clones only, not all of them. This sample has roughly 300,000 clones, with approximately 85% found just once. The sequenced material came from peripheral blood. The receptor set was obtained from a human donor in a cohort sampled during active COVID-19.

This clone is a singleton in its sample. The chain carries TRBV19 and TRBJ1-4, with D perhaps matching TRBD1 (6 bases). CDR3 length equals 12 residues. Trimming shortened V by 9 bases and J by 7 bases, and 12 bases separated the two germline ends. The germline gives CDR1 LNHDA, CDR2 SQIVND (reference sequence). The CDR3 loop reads CASRTDFEKLFF. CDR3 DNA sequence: TGTGCCAGCCGGACAGACTTTGAAAAACTGTTTTTT.

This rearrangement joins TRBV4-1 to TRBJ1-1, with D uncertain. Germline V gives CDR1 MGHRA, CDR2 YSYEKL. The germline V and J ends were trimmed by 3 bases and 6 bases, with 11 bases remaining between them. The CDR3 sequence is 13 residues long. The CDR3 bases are TGCGCCAGCAGCCACTCATTCGCGTCTGAAGCTTTCTTT. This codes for CASSHSFASEAFF.

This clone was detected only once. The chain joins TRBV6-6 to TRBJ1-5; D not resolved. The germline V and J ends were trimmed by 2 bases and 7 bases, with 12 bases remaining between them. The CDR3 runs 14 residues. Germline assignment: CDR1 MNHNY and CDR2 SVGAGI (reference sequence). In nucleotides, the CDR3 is TGTGCCAGCAGTTACCGCCCGGCGGAGCAGCCCCAGCATTTT. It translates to CASSYRPAEQPQHF.

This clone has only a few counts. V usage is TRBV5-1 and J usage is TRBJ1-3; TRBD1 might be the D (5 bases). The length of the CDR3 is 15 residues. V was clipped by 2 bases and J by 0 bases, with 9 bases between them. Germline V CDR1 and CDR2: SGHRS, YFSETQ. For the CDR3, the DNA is TGCGCCAGCAGCTTTGCAGGGTCCTCTGGAAACACCATATATTTT. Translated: CASSFAGSSGNTIYF.

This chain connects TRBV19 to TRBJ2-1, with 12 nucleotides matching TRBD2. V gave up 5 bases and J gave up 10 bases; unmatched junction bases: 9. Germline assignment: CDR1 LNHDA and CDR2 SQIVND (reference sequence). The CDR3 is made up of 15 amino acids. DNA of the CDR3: TGTGCCAGTAGTCTGCTAGCGGGGGGGCCGAGGGAGCAGTTCTTC. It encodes CASSLLAGGPREQFF.

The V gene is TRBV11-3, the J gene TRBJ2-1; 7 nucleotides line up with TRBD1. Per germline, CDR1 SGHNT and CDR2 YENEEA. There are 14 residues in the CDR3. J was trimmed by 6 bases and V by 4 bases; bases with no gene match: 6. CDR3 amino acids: CASSSGTDPNEQFF. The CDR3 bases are TGTGCCAGCAGCTCCGGGACAGACCCCAATGAGCAGTTCTTC.

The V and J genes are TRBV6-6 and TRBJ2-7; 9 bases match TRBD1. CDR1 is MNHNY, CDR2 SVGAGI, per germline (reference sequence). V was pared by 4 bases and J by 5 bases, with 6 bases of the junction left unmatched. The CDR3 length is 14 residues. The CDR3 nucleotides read TGTGCCAGCAGTTCTGGGACAGGGTTGCACGAGCAGTACTTC. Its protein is CASSSGTGLHEQYF.

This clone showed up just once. CDR3 DNA: TGTGCCAGCGCCCCCCCTCTCGGGGGCTCCTACAATGAGCAGTTCTTC. It is translated as CASAPPLGGSYNEQFF. The V and J genes are TRBV18 and TRBJ2-1; a weak D match, TRBD2 (6 bases). Deletions cut 8 bases from V and 0 bases from J, with 17 bases between. The germline gives CDR1 KGHSH, CDR2 LQKENI. The length of the CDR3 is 16 residues. Full variable domain (missing parts from reference TRBV18 and TRBJ2-1): NAGVMQNPRHLVRRRGQEARLRCSPMKGHSHVYWYRQLPEEGLKFMVYLQKENIIDESGMPKERFSAEFPKEGPSILRIQQVVRGDSAAYFCASAPPLGGSYNEQFFGPGTRLTVL.

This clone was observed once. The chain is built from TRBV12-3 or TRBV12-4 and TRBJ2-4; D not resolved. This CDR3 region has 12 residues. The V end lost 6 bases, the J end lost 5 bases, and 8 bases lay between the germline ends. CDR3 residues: CASSTRENIQYF. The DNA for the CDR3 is TGTGCCAGCAGCACGAGAGAAAACATTCAGTACTTC.

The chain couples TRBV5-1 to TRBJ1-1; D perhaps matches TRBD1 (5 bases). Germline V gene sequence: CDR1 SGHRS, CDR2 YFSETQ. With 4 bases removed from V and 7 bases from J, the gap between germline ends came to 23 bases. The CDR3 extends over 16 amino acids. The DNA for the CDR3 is TGCGCCAGCAGCGCCAGGGTTGGAGTAGCGGGGGATGAAGCTTTCTTT. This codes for CASSARVGVAGDEAFF. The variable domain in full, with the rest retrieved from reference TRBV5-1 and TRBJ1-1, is KAGVTQTPRYLIKTRGQQVTLSCSPISGHRSVSWYQQTPGQGLQFLFEYFSETQRNKGNFPGRFSGRQFSNSRSEMNVSTLELGDSALYLCASSARVGVAGDEAFFGQGTRLTVV.

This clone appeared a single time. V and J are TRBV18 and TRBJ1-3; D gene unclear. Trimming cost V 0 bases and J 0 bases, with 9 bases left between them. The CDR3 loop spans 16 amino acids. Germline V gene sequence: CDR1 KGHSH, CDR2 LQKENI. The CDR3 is CASSPPQTFSGNTIYF. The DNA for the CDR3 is TGTGCCAGCTCACCACCGCAGACTTTCTCTGGAAACACCATATATTTT.